This note documents a single T cell receptor (beta chain) sequence. These data come from a study of blood T cell repertoires in COVID-19. Study background: The origin of the acute and convalescent COVID-19 samples was the United States, Italy and Spain. The cDNA or gDNA used as material had been derived from T cells, B-cell-depleted T cells, or PBMCs.

The protocol was immunoSEQ multiplex PCR, while the TCRdb copy is restricted to in-frame clones and leaves out a portion. This sample has 25,000 to 35,000 clones, with 90% to 95% found just once. The Seattle patients, enrolled during active infection, were followed longitudinally. Trimming took 5 bases from V and 1 from J, leaving 17 bases between them. This CDR3 region has 16 residues. Germline CDR1 reads SGHVS; CDR2 reads FQNEAQ. The clonotype comes from a woman in her seventies with COVID-19, enrolled during active disease. Specimen: peripheral blood. The chain employs TRBV7-8 and TRBJ1-2; D perhaps matches TRBD1 (5 bases). The CDR3, as DNA: TGTGCCAGCAGCCCCAATCCCATGGGGGGTAACTATGGCTACACCTTC. This sequence encodes CASSPNPMGGNYGYTF.